Listed here are 9 T cell receptor beta chains from one sample, sequenced in a study of vaccination effects on CD4 cells after COVID-19. These receptors have no identified antigens. The data were produced by immunoSEQ multiplex PCR, yet TCRdb's version contains in-frame clones alone and is incomplete. This sample has about 73,000 clones, with about 70% found just once. Pools of viral peptides were used by the ViraFEST assay to expand antigen-specific CD4+ T cells ahead of sequencing. Isolation of CD4+ T cells took place after more than 9 days of culture. Nucleocapsid antibodies were negative in the vaccine recipients, who had never had SARS-CoV-2 infection. The specimen comprised CD4+ T cells from PBMCs cultured with HCoV-NL63 spike peptides, sampled before COVID-19 vaccination. These TCRs come from a human donor who received a COVID-19 vaccine.

J is TRBJ1-3 and V is TRBV12-5; D ambiguous. The germline V gene encodes CDR1 LGHNT and CDR2 FRNRAP. Trimming left V 8 bases short and J 0 bases short, with 8 bases between. The CDR3 has 13 residues. As DNA, the CDR3 is TGTGCTAGTCAGTCGAGCTCTGGAAACACCATATATTTT. Its protein product is CASQSSSGNTIYF.

The V gene is TRBV2, the J gene TRBJ2-4; a possible D gene is TRBD1 (5 bases). This CDR3 is 16 amino acids long. Trimming removed 5 bases at V and 1 base at J, with 15 bases between. The V gene's germline CDR1 is SNHLY and CDR2 FYNNEI. The CDR3 reads CASSPLDTAAKNIQYF. The CDR3 coding sequence is TGTGCCAGCAGTCCCCTGGACACGGCGGCCAAAAACATTCAGTACTTC. The entire variable domain, with the rest obtained from reference TRBV2 and TRBJ2-4, is as follows: EPEVTQTPSHQVTQMGQEVILRCVPISNHLYFYWYRQILGQKVEFLVSFYNNEISEKSEIFDDQFSVERPDGSNFTLKIRSTKLEDSAMYFCASSPLDTAAKNIQYFGAGTRLSVL.

The chain couples TRBV10-2 to TRBJ2-7; perhaps TRBD2 as D (6 bases). Trimming removed 3 bases from V and 0 bases from J, with 15 bases in between. The germline gives CDR1 WSHSY, CDR2 SAAADI. The CDR3 has 16 amino acids. CDR3 sequence: CASSELAGPSSYEQYV. CDR3 in DNA: TGCGCCAGCAGTGAATTGGCGGGGCCTAGCTCCTACGAGCAGTACGTC.

The chain has TRBV10-3 and TRBJ2-5, with D maybe TRBD1 (6 bases). V was cut by 2 bases and J by 6 bases, with 16 bases left in between. CDR3 size: 15 residues. Germline assignment: CDR1 ENHRY and CDR2 SYGVKD. CDR3 sequence: CAISEPDSLKKTQYF. The DNA for the CDR3 is TGTGCCATCAGTGAGCCGGACAGCCTCAAGAAGACCCAGTACTTC.

This clone was detected only once. The V gene is TRBV2, the J gene TRBJ2-1, with 8 bases aligning to TRBD1. The CDR3 spans 16 residues. Germline V gene lookup returns CDR1 SNHLY and CDR2 FYNNEI. After removal of 5 bases from V and 12 bases from J, the junction contained 18 bases not matched to a gene. The CDR3 nucleotides are TGTGCCAGCAGTAGCCCGCAGGGGGCGCTTTCTAAGGGGCAGTTCTTC. This sequence encodes CASSSPQGALSKGQFF.

The chain carries TRBV7-2 and TRBJ2-2; D is unclear. Trimming removed 5 bases from V and 7 bases from J, with 8 bases in between. The CDR3 is made up of 12 amino acids. The germline V gene has CDR1 SGHTA and CDR2 FQGNSA. Here the CDR3 DNA reads TGTGCCAGCAGCCCTACGAGCGGGGAGCTGTTTTTT. Amino acids: CASSPTSGELFF.

This clone occurred a few times. The chain carries TRBV19 and TRBJ1-5; no reliable D call. Deletions cut 4 bases from V and 2 bases from J, with 12 bases between. Germline-derived CDR1 and CDR2 are LNHDA and SQIVND (reference sequence). The length of the CDR3 is 15 residues. The CDR3 reads CASSTGTVGNQPQHF. CDR3 sequence (DNA): TGTGCCAGTAGTACCGGAACTGTTGGCAATCAGCCCCAGCATTTT.

The chain is built from TRBV3-1 (or the pseudogene TRBV3-2) and TRBJ2-6, with D perhaps given as TRBD1 or TRBD2 (5 bases each). Germline CDR1 and CDR2: LGHDT and YNNKEL (reference sequence). The CDR3 has 16 amino acids. Trimming stripped 3 bases from V and 1 base from J, with 10 bases between. The CDR3 protein is CASSQSWGSGANVLTF. The CDR3 nucleotides are TGTGCCAGCAGCCAGTCATGGGGGTCTGGGGCCAACGTCCTGACTTTC.

This clone was recorded a few times. The CDR3 DNA follows: TGTGCCAGCAGGGCAGGGGGCGCGAACACCGGGGAGCTGTTTTTT. It is translated as CASRAGGANTGELFF. The rearrangement joins TRBV28 to TRBJ2-2; the match to TRBD1 covers 8 bases. The CDR3 runs 15 residues. Losses at the gene ends were 6 bases for V and 0 bases for J; bases not matched to a gene: 3. Per the germline V gene, CDR1 is MDHEN and CDR2 is SYDVKM.